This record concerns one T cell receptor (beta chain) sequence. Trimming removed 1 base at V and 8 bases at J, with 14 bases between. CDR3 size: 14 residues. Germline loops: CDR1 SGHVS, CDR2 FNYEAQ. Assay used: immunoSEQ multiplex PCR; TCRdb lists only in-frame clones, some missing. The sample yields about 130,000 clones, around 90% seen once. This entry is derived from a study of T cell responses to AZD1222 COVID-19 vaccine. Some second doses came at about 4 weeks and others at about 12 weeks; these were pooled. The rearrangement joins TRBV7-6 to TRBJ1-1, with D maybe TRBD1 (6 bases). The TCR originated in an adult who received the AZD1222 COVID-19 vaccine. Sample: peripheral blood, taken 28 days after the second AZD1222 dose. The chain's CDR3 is CASSLGRDTGEAFF. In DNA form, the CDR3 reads TGTGCCAGCAGCTTAGGTAGGGACACCGGCGAAGCTTTCTTT.